The 16 T cell receptor beta chains presented below share a single source sample, sequenced in a study of siplizumab effects on memory and regulatory T cells. Generated by immunoSEQ multiplex PCR, the TCRdb table keeps only in-frame clones and is missing some. The data contain more than 60,000 clones, around 93% of them seen just once; the ten biggest clones take up 5%. Sequencing was performed on CD8+ T cells sorted from blood. These receptors all stem from a human donor in good health.

This clone was observed a single time. The V call is TRBV5-5, the J call TRBJ1-2, with no clear D. The CDR3 runs to 14 residues. Germline V gives CDR1 SGHKS, CDR2 YYEKEE (reference sequence). Trimming took off 0 bases at V and 2 bases at J, with 8 bases between the two ends. Written as DNA, the CDR3 is TGTGCCAGCAGCTTGGCCGGGCCCAACTATGGCTACACCTTC. Protein sequence: CASSLAGPNYGYTF.

The rearrangement joins TRBV13 to TRBJ2-7, with 12 bases lining up with TRBD2. V shed 4 bases and J 4 bases; nucleotides not matched to a gene: 8. Germline values: CDR1 PRHDT, CDR2 FYEKMQ (reference sequence). The CDR3 extends over 16 amino acids. This chain's CDR3 is CASSSRTSGAVYEQYF. The CDR3 coding sequence is TGTGCCAGCAGCTCAAGGACTAGCGGGGCCGTTTACGAGCAGTACTTC.

This rearrangement joins TRBV6-1 to TRBJ2-5; D might be TRBD1 or TRBD2, each matching 5 bases. Looked up from germline, CDR1 is MNHNS and CDR2 is SASEGT. The ends were cut back, 8 bases at V and 5 bases at J, with 9 bases in the middle. The CDR3 is 11 residues long. The CDR3 is CASGGYETQYF. For the CDR3, the DNA is TGTGCCAGCGGGGGATACGAGACCCAGTACTTC.

The J gene is TRBJ1-1, the V gene TRBV7-9; perhaps TRBD1 as D (6 bases). The germline V and J ends were trimmed by 7 bases and 4 bases, with 19 bases remaining between them. CDR1 is SEHNR and CDR2 is FQNEAQ in the germline V gene (reference sequence). The CDR3 is made up of 15 amino acids. CDR3 coding DNA: TGTGCCAGCAATTCCCCTTCGACAGGCGGCACTGAAGCTTTCTTT. It is translated as CASNSPSTGGTEAFF.

This chain connects TRBV7-2 to TRBJ2-5; 8 bases are a match to TRBD2. CDR1 is SGHTA and CDR2 is FQGNSA in the germline V gene. The CDR3 is 16 residues long. The J segment lost 2 bases and the V segment lost 7 bases, leaving 12 bases of the junction unmatched. The CDR3, as DNA: TGTGCCAGCATGTCGGGCGGGGGGAGTATACAAGAGACCCAGTACTTC. This codes for CASMSGGGSIQETQYF.

The V call is TRBV7-8, the J call TRBJ1-2, with D uncertain. The CDR3 loop spans 14 amino acids. Germline CDR1 reads SGHVS; CDR2 reads FQNEAQ. V lost 3 bases to trimming and J lost 3 bases, with 11 bases between them. In DNA form, the CDR3 reads TGTGCCAGCAGCTTTTTATACAGCTACTATGGCTACACCTTC. It translates to CASSFLYSYYGYTF.

The rearrangement uses TRBV9 and TRBJ1-4; D gene ambiguous. Trimming shortened V by 2 bases and J by 0 bases, and 5 bases separated the two germline ends. Germline CDR1 reads SGDLS; CDR2 reads YYNGEE. This CDR3 region has 14 residues. The CDR3: CASSVSTTNEKLFF. The CDR3 DNA reads TGTGCCAGCAGCGTTTCTACAACTAATGAAAAACTGTTTTTT.

The chain couples TRBV13 to TRBJ2-2; D possibly uses TRBD1 or TRBD2 (5 bases each). CDR1 and CDR2 from the germline V gene are PRHDT and FYEKMQ (reference sequence). V lost 5 bases, J lost 9 bases, and 19 bases lay in between. CDR3 length: 15 amino acids. For the CDR3, the DNA is TGTGCCAGCAGCCTTGGGACCCTAGATTCCCGGGAGCTGTTTTTT. Amino acid sequence: CASSLGTLDSRELFF.

This chain joins TRBV19 and TRBJ2-1; D is perhaps TRBD1 or TRBD2 (5 bases each). V was pared by 0 bases and J by 6 bases, with 15 bases between. This CDR3 has 16 amino acids. The germline CDR1 and CDR2 sequences are LNHDA and SQIVND (reference sequence). The CDR3 protein is CASSIEYRPRGNEQFF. The CDR3 coding sequence is TGTGCCAGTAGTATAGAATACAGGCCACGGGGCAATGAGCAGTTCTTC.

CDR3 nucleotides: TGTGCCAGCAGCCAGGGGTCCCCCTACGAGCAGTACTTC. It yields the protein CASSQGSPYEQYF. The chain is built from TRBV28 and TRBJ2-7, with D tentatively TRBD1 (6 bases). Trimming stripped 6 bases from V and 2 bases from J, with 11 bases between. This CDR3 comprises 13 residues. Per the germline V gene, CDR1 is MDHEN and CDR2 is SYDVKM.

The chain uses TRBV7-2 and TRBJ1-6; 9 positions agree with TRBD1. The germline V gene has CDR1 SGHTA and CDR2 FQGNSA. The CDR3 is 16 amino acids. Germline trimming cut 2 bases from V and 4 bases from J; bases unmatched to any gene: 3. The DNA for the CDR3 is TGTGCCAGCAGCTTATGGGACAGGGATTATAATTCACCCCTCCACTTT. Its protein product is CASSLWDRDYNSPLHF.

This clone was recorded once. The chain links TRBV11-2 to TRBJ1-2, with D unclear. Germline-derived CDR1 and CDR2 are SGHAT and FQNNGV. V lost 6 bases and J lost 0, with 11 bases in between. This CDR3 is built from 14 residues. CDR3 sequence: CASRDPGSNYGYTF. In DNA form, the CDR3 reads TGTGCCAGCAGAGACCCGGGATCTAACTATGGCTACACCTTC.

The chain employs TRBV29-1 and TRBJ2-7; no clear D. The CDR3 length is 12 residues. CDR1 and CDR2 from the germline V gene are SQVTM and ANQGSEA. V dropped 5 bases and J dropped 0 bases, with 8 bases sitting between them. Written as DNA, the CDR3 is TGCAGCGTTCTCGGGTACTCCTACGAGCAGTACTTC. Its translation is CSVLGYSYEQYF.

This rearrangement joins TRBV29-1 to TRBJ2-7; D uncertain. Germline CDR1 and CDR2: SQVTM and ANQGSEA. The CDR3 is made up of 13 amino acids. V was shortened by 3 bases and J by 5 bases, with 14 bases between the two germline ends. The DNA for the CDR3 is TGCAGCGTTGAGGCCCCATCCCACAACGAGCAGTACTTC. As protein: CSVEAPSHNEQYF.

The J gene is TRBJ2-1, the V gene TRBV10-2, with 11 nucleotides matching TRBD2. The V gene's germline CDR1 is WSHSY and CDR2 SAAADI. V lost 8 bases and J lost 8; bases outside the gene matches: 8. The CDR3 consists of 14 residues. The CDR3 coding sequence is TGCGCCAGCCTTCGTAGCGGGGGGGCCGATGAGCAGTTCTTC. It yields the protein CASLRSGGADEQFF.

Regarding this clone: Sequence at one end of the junction differs from germline and may be a read error. The V call is TRBV9, the J call TRBJ1-2; no clear D. The CDR3 has 11 amino acids. Germline CDR1 reads SGDLS; CDR2 reads YYNGEE. DNA for the CDR3: TGTGCCAGCAGCTTCTCGGGCGGCACCGTCTTC. This encodes CASSFSGGTVF.